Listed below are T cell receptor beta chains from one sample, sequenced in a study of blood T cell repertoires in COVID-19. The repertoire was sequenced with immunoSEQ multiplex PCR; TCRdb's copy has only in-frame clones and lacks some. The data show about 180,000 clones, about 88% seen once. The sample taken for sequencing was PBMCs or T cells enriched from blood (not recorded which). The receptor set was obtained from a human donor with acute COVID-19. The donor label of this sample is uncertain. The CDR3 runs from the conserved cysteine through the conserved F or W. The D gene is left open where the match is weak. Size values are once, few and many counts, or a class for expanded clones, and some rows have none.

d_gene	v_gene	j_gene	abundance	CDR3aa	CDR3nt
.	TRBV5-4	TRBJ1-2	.	CASSLVGGLGYTF	TGTGCCAGCAGCTTGGTGGGGGGGCTAGGCTACACCTTC
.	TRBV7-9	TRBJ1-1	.	CASSRNRDRTEAFF	TGTGCCAGCAGCCGAAACAGGGACCGCACTGAAGCTTTCTTT
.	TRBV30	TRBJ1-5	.	CAWSGGLNQPQHF	TGTGCCTGGAGTGGGGGGCTGAATCAGCCCCAGCATTTT
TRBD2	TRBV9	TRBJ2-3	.	CASSVDGSGAADTQYF	TGTGCCAGCAGCGTAGATGGTAGCGGGGCTGCAGATACGCAGTATTTT
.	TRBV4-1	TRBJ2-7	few	CASSQGSRQALYEQYF	TGCGCCAGCAGCCAAGGATCAAGACAGGCACTCTACGAGCAGTACTTC
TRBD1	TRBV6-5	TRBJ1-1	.	CASAKSTGEAEAFF	TGTGCCAGCGCCAAATCTACAGGGGAGGCTGAAGCTTTCTTT
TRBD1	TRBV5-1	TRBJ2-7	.	CASSLAGTGFSYEQYF	TGCGCCAGCAGCTTGGCCGGGACAGGGTTTTCCTACGAGCAGTACTTC
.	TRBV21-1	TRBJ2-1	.	CASSAGTKKYNEQFF	TGTGCCAGCAGCGCCGGGACTAAAAAATACAATGAGCAGTTCTTC
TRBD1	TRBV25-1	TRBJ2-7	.	CASSFTGTGFYEQYF	TGTGCCAGCAGTTTCACCGGGACAGGCTTCTACGAGCAGTACTTC
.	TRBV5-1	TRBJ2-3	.	CASSLNSHTDTQYF	TGCGCCAGCAGCTTGAACTCCCACACAGATACGCAGTATTTT
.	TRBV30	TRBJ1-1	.	CAWSRRDTEAFF	TGTGCCTGGAGTAGAAGAGACACTGAAGCTTTCTTT
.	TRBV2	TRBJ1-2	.	CASTYTGNYGYTF	TGTGCCAGCACATATACAGGCAACTATGGCTACACCTTC
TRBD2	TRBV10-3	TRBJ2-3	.	CAISDVAGGQGTQYF	TGTGCCATCAGTGATGTAGCGGGGGGCCAAGGGACGCAGTATTTT
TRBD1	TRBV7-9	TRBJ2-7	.	CASSFPGAGQGYHEQYF	TGTGCCAGCAGCTTCCCTGGGGCGGGACAGGGGTACCACGAGCAGTACTTC
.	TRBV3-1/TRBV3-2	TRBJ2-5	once	CASSKFGTGEGVTQYF	TGTGCCAGCAGCAAATTTGGGACGGGGGAAGGGGTGACCCAGTACTTC
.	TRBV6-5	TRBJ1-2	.	CASSYRPRGGYTF	TGTGCCAGCAGTTACCGCCCCCGAGGTGGCTACACCTTC
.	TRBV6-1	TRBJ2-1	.	CASSDHRTDEQFF	TGTGCCAGCAGTGACCACCGAACGGATGAGCAGTTCTTC
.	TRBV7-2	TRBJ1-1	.	CASSLQMNTEAFF	TGTGCCAGCAGCTTACAGATGAACACTGAAGCTTTCTTT
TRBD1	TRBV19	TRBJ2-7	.	CASGQGLDYEQYF	TGTGCCAGCGGACAGGGGCTCGACTACGAGCAGTACTTC
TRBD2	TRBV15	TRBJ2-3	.	CATSRDRASGGYTDTQYF	TGTGCCACCAGCAGAGATCGAGCCAGCGGGGGGTACACAGATACGCAGTATTTT
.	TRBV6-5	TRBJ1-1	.	CASSPRYGNTEAFF	TGTGCCAGCAGCCCCCGGTATGGGAACACTGAAGCTTTCTTT
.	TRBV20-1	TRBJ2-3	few	CSASSFGPGVTDTQYF	TGCAGTGCTAGTAGTTTCGGACCCGGGGTTACAGATACGCAGTATTTT
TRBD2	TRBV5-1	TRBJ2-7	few	CASSTGLVGYEQYF	TGCGCCAGCAGCACCGGACTAGTGGGCTACGAGCAGTACTTC
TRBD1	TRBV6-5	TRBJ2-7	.	CASINRGYEQYF	TGTGCCAGCATCAACAGGGGCTACGAGCAGTACTTC
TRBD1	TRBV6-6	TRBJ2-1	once	CASSYRTGGDNEQFF	TGTGCCAGCAGTTACAGGACAGGGGGGGACAATGAGCAGTTCTTC
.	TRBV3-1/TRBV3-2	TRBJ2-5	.	CASSQDSTKETQYF	TGTGCCAGCAGCCAAGATTCGACTAAGGAGACCCAGTACTTC
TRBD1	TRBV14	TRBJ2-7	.	CASSPGGYEQYF	TGTGCCAGCAGCCCAGGGGGCTACGAGCAGTACTTC
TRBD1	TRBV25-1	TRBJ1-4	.	CASSELTGTNEKLFF	TGTGCCAGCAGTGAACTGACAGGGACTAATGAAAAACTGTTTTTT
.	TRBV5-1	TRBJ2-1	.	CASSLDPGRQFF	TGCGCCAGCAGCTTAGACCCGGGTAGGCAGTTCTTC
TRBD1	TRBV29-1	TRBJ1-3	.	CSVRTGAGNTIYF	TGCAGCGTTCGGACAGGGGCTGGAAACACCATATATTTT
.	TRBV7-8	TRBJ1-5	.	CASSSTPDSLHVNQPQHF	TGTGCCAGCAGCTCCACCCCCGACAGCCTACACGTCAATCAGCCCCAGCATTTT
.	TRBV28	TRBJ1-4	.	CASSLGPTGWPPTNEKLFF	TGTGCCAGCAGTTTAGGGCCCACAGGGTGGCCCCCAACTAATGAAAAACTGTTTTTT
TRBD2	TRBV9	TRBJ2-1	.	CASSVGGDAAGGQLEQFF	TGTGCCAGCAGCGTAGGTGGTGATGCAGCGGGGGGGCAGCTTGAGCAGTTCTTC
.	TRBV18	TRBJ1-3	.	CASFRGPIYF	TGTGCCAGCTTCAGGGGCCCCATATATTTT
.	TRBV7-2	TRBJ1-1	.	CASSLLQGRNTEAFF	TGTGCCAGCAGCTTATTACAGGGTAGGAACACTGAAGCTTTCTTT
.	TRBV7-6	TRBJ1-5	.	CASSLGGLGDNQPQHF	TGTGCCAGCAGCTTGGGGGGGCTTGGTGACAATCAGCCCCAGCATTTT
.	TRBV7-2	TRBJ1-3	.	CASSLASVSSGNTIYF	TGTGCCAGCAGCTTAGCGTCGGTGAGCTCTGGAAACACCATATATTTT
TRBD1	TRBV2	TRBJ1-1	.	CARGTDRDGSTEAFF	TGTGCCAGGGGGACGGACAGGGACGGGAGCACTGAAGCTTTCTTT
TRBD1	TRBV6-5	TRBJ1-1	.	CASRRDRTNTEAFF	TGTGCCAGCCGGCGGGACAGGACGAACACTGAAGCTTTCTTT
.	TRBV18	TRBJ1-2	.	CASSPMDSRTNYGYTF	TGTGCCAGCTCACCAATGGACAGCCGAACTAACTATGGCTACACCTTC
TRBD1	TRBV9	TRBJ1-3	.	CASSDNTGDSGNTIYF	TGTGCCAGCAGCGATAATACAGGGGACTCTGGAAACACCATATATTTT
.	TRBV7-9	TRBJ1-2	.	CASSLAPQGDYGYTF	TGTGCCAGCAGCTTAGCCCCACAGGGTGACTATGGCTACACCTTC
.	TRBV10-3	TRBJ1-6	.	CAIRGGNSPLHF	TGTGCCATCAGGGGAGGGAATTCACCCCTCCACTTT
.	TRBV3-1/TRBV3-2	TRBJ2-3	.	CASSQGGTDTQYF	TGTGCCAGCAGCCAGGGAGGCACAGATACGCAGTATTTT
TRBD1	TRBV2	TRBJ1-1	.	CAISKGAVNTEAFF	TGTGCCATATCAAAGGGGGCGGTGAACACTGAAGCTTTCTTT
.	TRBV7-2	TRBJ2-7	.	CASSLAGGLNEQYF	TGTGCCAGCAGCTTAGCGGGGGGGCTGAACGAGCAGTACTTC
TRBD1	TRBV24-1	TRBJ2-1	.	CATSDPSGTGGYEQFF	TGTGCCACCAGTGACCCCTCGGGGACAGGGGGTTATGAGCAGTTCTTC